What follows is one T cell receptor beta chain and its context. The entry originates in a study of CD8 T cells in Susac syndrome. CDR1 and CDR2 (germline): LGHDT, YNNKEL (reference sequence). The CDR3 contains 16 residues. V lost 1 base to trimming and J lost 4 bases, with 14 bases between them. About 0.45 to 1 ug RNA was reverse transcribed with random hexamers. The method of amplification for TCR beta CDR3 was immunoSEQ multiplex PCR, covering 54 Vbeta and 13 Jbeta. TCRdb recomputed calls from the immunoSEQ multiplex PCR reads with MiXCR, one row per CDR3 protein. The sample includes 200,000 to 250,000 distinct CDR3 sequences, around 95% of them seen just once. Sequencing targeted TCR beta in T cells from blood (CD8+ and CD4+). The multiple sclerosis controls were treatment-naive patients affected by stable or active relapsing-remitting disease. TEMRA cells were FACS-enriched, with CD8+ and CD4+ T cells isolated negatively.

The sequence was collected from a human donor with multiple sclerosis. Sequenced material: CD4+ T cells from PBMCs. This chain links TRBV3-1 with TRBJ2-1; a possible D gene is TRBD2 (5 bases). CDR3 coding DNA: TGTGCCAGCAGCCAAGTAGGTGGACTTACGTACAATGAGCAGTTCTTC. It yields the protein CASSQVGGLTYNEQFF.